This T cell receptor beta chain emerged from a study of blood T cell dynamics during melanoma immunotherapy. Study overall: Metastatic melanoma patients received first-line pembrolizumab or nivolumab plus ipilimumab.

Assay: immunoSEQ multiplex PCR; the TCRdb copy retains only in-frame clones and omits some. The sample carries 6,000 to 8,000 clones, 88% recorded once. Regarding time point: week 3, after first cycle of checkpoint inhibitor. The sequence came from a human donor with melanoma. The source material was blood, sampled from a patient treated with checkpoint blockade.

In DNA form, the CDR3 reads TGCGCCAGCAGGCTGGACATTGACCCTGGGGCCAACGTCCTGACTTTC. It is translated as CASRLDIDPGANVLTF. This rearrangement joins TRBV5-1 to TRBJ2-6; a possible D gene is TRBD1 (5 bases). The V gene's germline CDR1 is SGHRS and CDR2 YFSETQ. This CDR3 comprises 16 residues. V lost 5 bases and J 2 bases, leaving 14 bases between the germline ends.